The 20 T cell receptor beta chains presented below share a single source sample, sequenced in a study of blood T cell repertoires in COVID-19. Here immunoSEQ multiplex PCR was the method, and the copy in TCRdb shows in-frame clones only, minus some. The sample has 150,000 to 200,000 clones; around 86% are singletons. The sample taken for sequencing was peripheral blood. These receptors came from a man between 18 and 35 years old with acute or convalescent COVID-19.

The chain joins TRBV5-4 to TRBJ2-2, with 12 positions matching TRBD2. Trimming cost V 2 bases and J 3 bases; bases outside gene matches: 5. Germline loops: CDR1 SGHNT, CDR2 YYREEE (reference sequence). The CDR3 is 17 amino acids. CDR3 in amino acids: CASSLLAGGLYTGELFF. The DNA of the CDR3 is TGTGCCAGCAGCTTACTAGCGGGGGGCCTATACACCGGGGAGCTGTTTTTT.

The gene calls are TRBV13 and TRBJ1-1; 8 bases map to TRBD1. Germline lookup yields CDR1 PRHDT and CDR2 FYEKMQ (reference sequence). J was trimmed by 2 bases and V by 5 bases; bases with no gene match: 10. This CDR3 spans 16 amino acids. The CDR3 region has the DNA TGTGCCAGCAGCGCAGGGGGCGTGGGGGGAAACACTGAAGCTTTCTTT. Its translation is CASSAGGVGGNTEAFF.

CDR3: CASRTSGGWGETQYF. CDR3 DNA: TGTGCCAGTCGAACTAGCGGGGGCTGGGGAGAGACCCAGTACTTC. This chain links TRBV19 with TRBJ2-5, with 11 nucleotides matching TRBD2. Losses at the gene ends were 8 bases for V and 4 bases for J; bases not matched to a gene: 9. This CDR3 is 15 amino acids long. The V gene's germline CDR1 is LNHDA and CDR2 SQIVND (reference sequence).

The chain combines TRBV6-5 with TRBJ1-6; unclear D gene. The CDR3 runs to 14 residues. Per the germline V gene, CDR1 is MNHEY and CDR2 is SVGAGI. The germline V and J ends were trimmed by 6 bases and 11 bases, with 17 bases remaining between them. The CDR3 region has the DNA TGTGCCAGCAGCCTGGACTCAAATAGGGCACCCCTCCACTTT. Protein sequence: CASSLDSNRAPLHF.

The rearrangement uses TRBV6-5 and TRBJ2-7, with TRBD1 as a possible D gene (7 bases). Germline loops: CDR1 MNHEY, CDR2 SVGAGI. Between the trimmed V and J ends, which lost 8 bases and 2 bases, there was a span of 19 bases. CDR3 size: 15 residues. DNA for the CDR3: TGTGCCAGCCTGAGGAGGGGGCTGGGCACCTACGAGCAGTACGTC. Protein: CASLRRGLGTYEQYV.

The chain links TRBV10-1 to TRBJ2-1; 13 bases align to TRBD2. Per germline, CDR1 WNHNN and CDR2 SYGVQD (reference sequence). Losses at the gene ends were 2 bases for V and 7 bases for J; bases not matched to a gene: 5. The CDR3 extends over 16 amino acids. CDR3 DNA: TGCGCCAGCAGTGAGCCGGGACTAGCGGGGCGAAATGAGCAGTTCTTC. Protein: CASSEPGLAGRNEQFF.

The V call is TRBV23-1, the J call TRBJ1-5; tentatively, D is TRBD1 (5 bases). TRBV23-1 is an open reading frame whose function is uncertain. The V gene lost 3 bases and the J gene lost 4 bases, with 28 bases spanning the gap. The CDR3 loop spans 20 amino acids. CDR3 loop: CASSHVFSVLGGRENQPQHF. The CDR3, as DNA: TGCGCCAGCAGTCACGTTTTTAGTGTTCTCGGGGGACGGGAGAATCAGCCCCAGCATTTT.

The rearrangement uses TRBV7-8 and TRBJ2-7; D might be TRBD1 (5 bases). The V gene lost 5 bases and the J gene lost 3 bases, with 11 bases spanning the gap. In germline, CDR1 is SGHVS, CDR2 FQNEAQ. The CDR3 sequence is 13 residues long. In DNA form, the CDR3 reads TGTGCCAGCAGCGTAGTACAGGACTACGAGCAGTACTTC. Encoded protein: CASSVVQDYEQYF.

This rearrangement joins TRBV6-6 to TRBJ1-3; 9 bases fit TRBD1. V shed 7 bases and J 1 base; nucleotides not matched to a gene: 5. CDR1 is MNHNY, CDR2 SVGAGI, per germline (reference sequence). CDR3 length equals 15 residues. The CDR3: CASNHRGPSGNTIYF. For the CDR3, the DNA is TGTGCCAGCAACCACAGGGGGCCGTCTGGAAACACCATATATTTT.

The CDR3, as DNA: TGTGCCTGGAGTTGGGGCGGCAGTAGAAACACCATATATTTT. Amino acid sequence: CAWSWGGSRNTIYF. The V and J genes are TRBV30 and TRBJ1-3; TRBD1 is a possible D gene (5 bases). The ends were cut back, 2 bases at V and 5 bases at J, with 13 bases in the middle. The CDR3 length is 14 residues. Germline CDR1 is GTSNPN and CDR2 is SVGIG (reference sequence).

The chain is built from TRBV5-1 and TRBJ1-3; 7 nucleotides match TRBD1. Trimming removed 3 bases from V and 2 bases from J; junction bases left unmatched: 2. The CDR3 runs to 14 residues. The germline CDR1 and CDR2 sequences are SGHRS and YFSETQ. In DNA, the CDR3 is TGCGCCAGCAGCTCGACAGGGACTGGAAACACCATATATTTT. Translating it yields CASSSTGTGNTIYF. Variable domain in full (rest from reference TRBV5-1 and TRBJ1-3): KAGVTQTPRYLIKTRGQQVTLSCSPISGHRSVSWYQQTPGQGLQFLFEYFSETQRNKGNFPGRFSGRQFSNSRSEMNVSTLELGDSALYLCASSSTGTGNTIYFGEGSWLTVV.

V and J are TRBV6-2 or TRBV6-3 and TRBJ2-7, with 8 bases identical to TRBD2. This CDR3 has 14 residues. V trimming: 2 bases; J trimming: 3 bases; junction bases outside the gene matches: 3. CDR1 and CDR2 (germline): MNHEY, SVGEGT. CDR3 sequence reads: CASSYLGRGYEQYV. In DNA form, the CDR3 reads TGTGCCAGCAGTTACCTCGGGAGGGGCTACGAGCAGTACGTC.

In its sample, this clone was seen once. This chain uses TRBV6-5 with TRBJ2-7; 11 positions agree with TRBD1. V gave up 10 bases and J gave up 6 bases; unmatched junction bases: 5. Germline lookup yields CDR1 MNHEY and CDR2 SVGAGI. The CDR3 runs 12 residues. CDR3 nucleotide sequence: TGTGCCATTGCTGGGACAGGGGGCGAGCAGTACTTC. Its protein is CAIAGTGGEQYF.

The J gene is TRBJ2-1, the V gene TRBV2, with 9 bases that match TRBD1. Trimming cost V 6 bases and J 5 bases; bases outside gene matches: 17. The CDR3 length is 18 residues. Germline CDR1 and CDR2: SNHLY and FYNNEI. CDR3 residues: CASSYLRRTGDRHNEQFF. The CDR3 bases are TGTGCCAGCAGCTACCTTAGGAGGACAGGGGACCGCCACAATGAGCAGTTCTTC.

The chain has TRBV6-5 and TRBJ2-7; TRBD1 might be the D (5 bases). The CDR3 runs to 13 residues. In germline, CDR1 is MNHEY, CDR2 SVGAGI. V lost 2 bases to trimming and J lost 3 bases, with 8 bases between them. The CDR3 region is CASSYGQRYEQYF. Here the CDR3 DNA reads TGTGCCAGCAGTTACGGACAACGCTACGAGCAGTACTTC.

The rearrangement links TRBV6-6 to TRBJ1-1; D uncertain. Germline V gene data show CDR1 as MNHNY and CDR2 as SVGAGI (reference sequence). CDR3 length: 14 residues. V lost 5 bases, J lost 3 bases, and 13 bases lay in between. The CDR3 sequence: CASSPDRTDTEAFF. In DNA form, the CDR3 reads TGTGCCAGCAGTCCCGATAGAACGGACACTGAAGCTTTCTTT.

The rearrangement links TRBV27 to TRBJ1-6; D is ambiguous. The V end lost 6 bases, the J end lost 7 bases, and 7 bases lay between the germline ends. This CDR3 has 12 amino acids. Germline CDR1 is MNHEY and CDR2 is SMNVEV (reference sequence). CDR3 bases: TGTGCCAGCAGCCGAAGCAATTCACCCCTCCACTTT. It codes for CASSRSNSPLHF.

Written as DNA, the CDR3 is TGCGCCAGCAGCTTGGGGCCGGGACAGGGAGGTAATGAGCAGTTCTTC. Amino acid sequence: CASSLGPGQGGNEQFF. This chain links TRBV5-1 with TRBJ2-1; 9 bases map to TRBD1. The CDR3 consists of 16 residues. Germline loops: CDR1 SGHRS, CDR2 YFSETQ. With 0 bases clipped from V and 7 bases from J, the junction kept 8 bases outside the gene matches.

This clone was detected only a few times. The chain combines TRBV6-5 with TRBJ1-1; D is unclear. The CDR3 has 15 amino acids. Deletions cut 0 bases from V and 1 base from J, with 9 bases between. CDR1 is MNHEY and CDR2 is SVGAGI in the germline V gene. CDR3 amino acids: CASSYSSSQNTEAFF. CDR3 nucleotides: TGTGCCAGCAGTTACTCGAGTAGCCAGAACACTGAAGCTTTCTTT.

This clone was found once. The CDR3, as DNA: TGCAGCGTTGTGCCCGCCAGGGTCGACGAGCAGTACTTC. As protein: CSVVPARVDEQYF. This sequence joins TRBV29-1 and TRBJ2-7, with D possibly matching TRBD1 (5 bases). CDR1 is SQVTM, CDR2 ANQGSEA, per germline. V lost 4 bases, J lost 5 bases, and 15 bases lay in between. The CDR3 runs to 13 residues.